This TCR beta chain was recovered during a study of response to subunit inactivated influenza vaccine. Study-level points and caveats: Every seasonal influenza vaccination brings in few new T cells, the authors suggested.

In TCRdb, the RT-PCR reads were re-called with MiXCR into one record per CDR3 protein. The repertoire holds about half a million distinct CDR3 sequences, with roughly 27% as singletons. Germline CDR1 and CDR2: LGHDT and YNNKEL (reference sequence). The CDR3 is made up of 14 amino acids. V lost 1 base, J lost 2 bases, and 8 bases lay in between. Turning to this clonotype: Its antigen is currently unknown.

The source is a man in his fifties who received an inactivated influenza vaccine. V is TRBV3-1 and J is TRBJ2-5; D is undetermined. This material consisted of CD4+ T cells sorted from PBMCs, taken 4 to 6 days after vaccination. The CDR3 protein is CASSQGVQQETQYF. In DNA, the CDR3 is TGTGCCAGCAGCCAAGGTGTCCAGCAAGAGACCCAGTACTTC.